The 6 T cell receptor beta chains below all came from one sample that was sequenced in a study of neoadjuvant nivolumab and ipilimumab in lung cancer. Sequencing was performed with immunoSEQ multiplex PCR; in TCRdb, only in-frame clones are kept and a portion is missing. The sample shows approximately 9,000 clones, over 75% of them seen only once. The sequenced sample was tumor tissue, obtained after neoadjuvant nivolumab, alone or with ipilimumab, at or shortly before surgery. These receptors all come from an adult with non-small cell lung cancer.

This chain connects TRBV6-5 to TRBJ1-2; D may be TRBD1 (5 bases). Trimming removed 6 bases from V and 6 bases from J, with 11 bases in between. In germline, CDR1 is MNHEY, CDR2 SVGAGI. This CDR3 comprises 12 residues. Written as DNA, the CDR3 is TGTGCCAGCAGAGGGTGGGGGAATGGCTACACCTTC. It codes for CASRGWGNGYTF.

The chain is built from TRBV7-9 and TRBJ1-1; D unresolved. The CDR3 sequence is 15 residues long. With 5 bases removed from V and 5 bases from J, the gap between germline ends came to 18 bases. Germline loops: CDR1 SEHNR, CDR2 FQNEAQ (reference sequence). CDR3 loop: CASSPSPQLETEAFF. The CDR3 DNA follows: TGTGCCAGCAGCCCATCTCCTCAGCTAGAGACTGAAGCTTTCTTT.

This clone was seen only once. The chain carries TRBV5-1 and TRBJ2-1; 9 bases are shared with TRBD1. The CDR3 has 14 residues. Unmatched junction bases numbered 5, after V lost 4 bases and J lost 6 bases. Germline loops: CDR1 SGHRS, CDR2 YFSETQ. Here the CDR3 reads CASSMGQGVNEQFF. The CDR3 DNA reads TGCGCCAGCAGCATGGGACAGGGAGTCAATGAGCAGTTCTTC.

The J gene is TRBJ1-2, the V gene TRBV7-9; 8 positions match TRBD1. CDR1 is SEHNR and CDR2 is FQNEAQ in the germline V gene (reference sequence). The ends lost 5 bases at V and 8 bases at J; junction bases unmatched: 16. The CDR3 covers 16 residues. This CDR3 is CASSPPSGTGAYGYTF. CDR3 DNA: TGTGCCAGCAGCCCACCCTCCGGGACAGGAGCTTACGGCTACACCTTC.

V gene TRBV11-2 combines with J gene TRBJ1-2; D might be TRBD1 (5 bases). CDR1 and CDR2 (germline): SGHAT, FQNNGV. V lost 2 bases and J 8 bases, leaving 15 bases between the germline ends. The CDR3 sequence is 14 residues long. The chain's CDR3 is CASSLNWDRQGYTF. The CDR3 DNA follows: TGTGCCAGCAGCTTAAATTGGGACCGGCAAGGCTACACCTTC.

The chain has TRBV10-1 and TRBJ1-1; 8 positions match TRBD1. With 2 bases clipped from V and 8 bases from J, the junction kept 4 bases outside the gene matches. From germline, CDR1 is WNHNN and CDR2 SYGVQD (reference sequence). The length of the CDR3 is 13 residues. The CDR3: CASSELRDREAFF. The CDR3 coding sequence is TGCGCCAGCAGTGAGCTCCGGGACAGGGAAGCTTTCTTT.